What follows are 26 T cell receptor beta chains derived from one specimen sequenced in a study of cytomegalovirus exposure and HLA in healthy donors. The PCR made use of 60 Vbeta and 13 Jbeta primers. Measured with immunoSEQ multiplex PCR; TCRdb has only the in-frame clones, and not every one. The table has roughly 190,000 clones, approximately 85% seen once; the top ten hold 1.5% to 2%. Sequencing was done on a sample of PBMCs. These receptors were taken from a man aged 18 to 29 in good health and CMV-seronegative.

This clone was picked up one time. The chain uses TRBV4-3 and TRBJ2-6; D is ambiguous. The CDR3 totals 17 residues. CDR1 LGHNA and CDR2 YSLEER come from the germline V gene. Trimming left V 2 bases short and J 0 bases short, with 11 bases between. CDR3 in amino acids: CASSQRPRGSGANVLTF. The CDR3 DNA is TGCGCCAGCAGCCAAAGGCCGCGAGGCTCTGGGGCCAACGTCCTGACTTTC.

The chain links TRBV4-2 to TRBJ1-1, with D tentatively TRBD1 (6 bases). The CDR3 loop spans 16 amino acids. CDR1 and CDR2 (germline): LGHNA, YNFKEQ. Trimming stripped 0 bases from V and 5 bases from J, with 16 bases between. The CDR3 DNA reads TGTGCCAGCAGCCAAGAGCGAGGGGGGGGAAGAACTGAAGCTTTCTTT. Translation: CASSQERGGGRTEAFF.

The J gene is TRBJ2-5, the V gene TRBV7-2; 10 positions match TRBD2. Germline assignment: CDR1 SGHTA and CDR2 FQGNSA. Trimming cost V 4 bases and J 4 bases; bases outside gene matches: 6. This CDR3 is 15 amino acids long. In DNA, the CDR3 is TGTGCCAGCAGCTATATAGCGGGAGGTAGAGAGACCCAGTACTTC. Protein sequence: CASSYIAGGRETQYF.

This clone was detected a few times. The rearrangement joins TRBV7-9 to TRBJ2-5; no clear D. Trimming pared 4 bases from V and 1 base from J, leaving 4 bases between. This CDR3 contains 12 residues. CDR1 SEHNR and CDR2 FQNEAQ come from the germline V gene (reference sequence). Written as DNA, the CDR3 is TGTGCCAGCAGCTCAGGCCAAGAGACCCAGTACTTC. Translated: CASSSGQETQYF.

The sample holds a few counts of this clone. This chain links TRBV7-8 with TRBJ2-5; TRBD1 is a possible D gene (5 bases). Germline CDR1 SGHVS, CDR2 FQNEAQ. CDR3 length: 16 amino acids. Trimming removed 0 bases from V and 11 bases from J, with 22 bases in between. The CDR3 loop is CASSLANTGEPTRQYF. In nucleotides, the CDR3 is TGTGCCAGCAGCTTAGCCAACACAGGAGAACCTACGAGGCAGTACTTC.

In DNA, the CDR3 is TGTGCCAGCAGCATTAGCGGGGGTTCCTACAATGAGCAGTTCTTC. This gives the protein CASSISGGSYNEQFF. The chain combines TRBV7-3 with TRBJ2-1; 9 bases align to TRBD2. The CDR3 is 15 amino acids. Looked up from germline, CDR1 is SGHTA and CDR2 is FQGTGA. The V gene end was trimmed by 5 bases and the J gene end by 1 base; junction bases not matched to a gene: 3.

The genes are TRBV7-2 and TRBJ2-7; D perhaps matches TRBD1 (5 bases). Germline V gene sequence: CDR1 SGHTA, CDR2 FQGNSA. Trimming pared 1 base from V and 5 bases from J, leaving 15 bases between. The CDR3 sequence is 15 residues long. CDR3 in amino acids: CASSLGSGIPNEQYF. The CDR3 nucleotides read TGTGCCAGCAGCTTAGGATCAGGGATCCCCAACGAGCAGTACTTC. Full variable domain (outside the CDR3, taken from reference TRBV7-2 and TRBJ2-7): GAGVSQSPSNKVTEKGKDVELRCDPISGHTALYWYRQSLGQGLEFLIYFQGNSAPDKSGLPSDRFSAERTGGSVSTLTIQRTQQEDSAVYLCASSLGSGIPNEQYFGPGTRLTVT.

This chain links TRBV6-1 with TRBJ2-5; TRBD1 is a possible D gene (7 bases). The V and J ends lost 2 bases and 4 bases respectively, with 8 bases between them. The CDR3 spans 13 residues. In germline, CDR1 is MNHNS, CDR2 SASEGT. CDR3 amino acids: CASSEQGGETQYF. In DNA form, the CDR3 reads TGTGCCAGCAGTGAACAGGGGGGAGAGACCCAGTACTTC.

The chain carries TRBV4-2 and TRBJ2-7; 13 nucleotides agree with TRBD2. V shed 3 bases, J shed 8 bases, and the junction held 16 bases outside the gene matches. CDR3 length equals 18 residues. Per the germline V gene, CDR1 is LGHNA and CDR2 is YNFKEQ. The CDR3 region has the DNA TGTGCCAGCAGCCAGGGACTAGCGGGATTGGGGGAGACTACGCAGCAGTACTTC. This codes for CASSQGLAGLGETTQQYF.

V gene TRBV6-5 combines with J gene TRBJ2-1, with 9 bases identical to TRBD2. J lost 8 bases, V lost 2 bases, and 4 bases had no gene match. The germline V gene encodes CDR1 MNHEY and CDR2 SVGAGI. The CDR3 has 14 residues. In DNA, the CDR3 is TGTGCCAGCAGTTACGCGGGGGGGTTGGATGAGCAGTTCTTC. It encodes CASSYAGGLDEQFF.

CDR3: CASSQQGGNQPQHF. In DNA form, the CDR3 reads TGTGCCAGCAGCCAACAGGGGGGAAATCAGCCCCAGCATTTT. This chain connects TRBV7-9 to TRBJ1-5, with 8 bases that match TRBD1. The trim removed 5 bases at V and 4 bases at J, leaving 4 bases unmatched. The CDR3 totals 14 residues. CDR1 and CDR2 (germline): SEHNR, FQNEAQ (reference sequence).

A few counts support this clone. V and J are TRBV19 and TRBJ2-3; 14 bases agree with TRBD2. Germline V lookup: CDR1 LNHDA, CDR2 SQIVND (reference sequence). The CDR3 has 17 amino acids. The V gene end was trimmed by 3 bases and the J gene end by 4 bases; junction bases not matched to a gene: 6. CDR3 residues: CASSMPSTSGGADTQYF. The CDR3 DNA sequence: TGTGCCAGTAGTATGCCTTCGACTAGCGGGGGGGCAGATACGCAGTATTTT.

The chain uses TRBV7-9 and TRBJ2-2; D ambiguous. CDR1 SEHNR and CDR2 FQNEAQ come from the germline V gene (reference sequence). This CDR3 comprises 15 residues. Between the trimmed V and J ends, which lost 3 bases and 0 bases, there was a span of 8 bases. CDR3 region: CASSLQRPNTGELFF. CDR3 in DNA: TGTGCCAGCAGCTTGCAGCGCCCGAACACCGGGGAGCTGTTTTTT. The full variable domain, in which reference TRBV7-9 and TRBJ2-2 provide the parts outside the CDR3, is DTGVSQNPRHKITKRGQNVTFRCDPISEHNRLYWYRQTLGQGPEFLTYFQNEAQLEKSRLLSDRFSAERPKGSFSTLEIQRTEQGDSAMYLCASSLQRPNTGELFFGEGSRLTVL.

This chain connects TRBV10-1 to TRBJ2-7, with TRBD2 identical over 9 bases. The CDR3 has 19 amino acids. V lost 2 bases, J lost 3 bases, and 17 bases stayed unmatched. Germline assignment: CDR1 WNHNN and CDR2 SYGVQD (reference sequence). The CDR3: CASSELPTGTSPDIYEQYF. Here the CDR3 DNA reads TGCGCCAGCAGTGAGCTCCCTACTGGGACTAGCCCCGATATCTACGAGCAGTACTTC.

This clone was counted a few times. This CDR3 reads CASSARTSGGRDEQFF. CDR3 nucleotide sequence: TGTGCCAGTAGTGCGCGGACTAGCGGAGGGAGGGATGAGCAGTTCTTC. The rearrangement links TRBV19 to TRBJ2-1; 10 bases align to TRBD2. The CDR3 totals 16 residues. Germline CDR1 LNHDA, CDR2 SQIVND (reference sequence). Trimming cost V 5 bases and J 8 bases; bases outside gene matches: 12.

This clone was seen only a few times. The V call is TRBV5-1, the J call TRBJ2-2, with TRBD1 matching over 10 bases. The V gene end was trimmed by 5 bases and the J gene end by 5 bases; junction bases not matched to a gene: 3. The V gene's germline CDR1 is SGHRS and CDR2 YFSETQ. The CDR3 contains 14 residues. CDR3 in amino acids: CASRPDRGTGELFF. Written as DNA, the CDR3 is TGCGCCAGCAGACCGGACAGGGGGACCGGGGAGCTGTTTTTT.

V and J are TRBV11-3 and TRBJ2-1, with 7 positions matching TRBD1. This CDR3 is built from 16 residues. Germline V gives CDR1 SGHNT, CDR2 YENEEA. With 4 bases clipped from V and 1 base from J, the junction kept 7 bases outside the gene matches. The DNA of the CDR3 is TGTGCCAGCAGCTCCCGGACAGGTAGTTCCTACAATGAGCAGTTCTTC. Protein: CASSSRTGSSYNEQFF.

The gene calls are TRBV6-5 and TRBJ2-7, with TRBD2 identical over 10 bases. Trimming at V came to 6 bases and at J to 3 bases, leaving 8 bases not matched to a gene. Germline CDR1 is MNHEY and CDR2 is SVGAGI. The CDR3 is made up of 15 amino acids. The CDR3 region is CASRQEVAGGYEQYF. CDR3 DNA: TGTGCCAGCAGACAAGAGGTAGCGGGGGGCTACGAGCAGTACTTC.

This chain joins TRBV19 and TRBJ2-7, with D unresolved. Trimming took 5 bases from V and 3 from J, leaving 11 bases between them. This CDR3 is built from 13 residues. The germline CDR1 and CDR2 sequences are LNHDA and SQIVND (reference sequence). The CDR3, as DNA: TGTGCCAGTAGTTGGGCCCCTAACTACGAGCAGTACTTC. Its protein is CASSWAPNYEQYF. The full variable domain, its missing parts supplied by reference TRBV19 and TRBJ2-7, is DGGITQSPKYLFRKEGQNVTLSCEQNLNHDAMYWYRQDPGQGLRLIYYSQIVNDFQKGDIAEGYSVSREKKESFPLTVTSAQKNPTAFYLCASSWAPNYEQYFGPGTRLTVT.

This rearrangement joins TRBV29-1 to TRBJ2-3, with unresolved D. The germline CDR1 and CDR2 sequences are SQVTM and ANQGSEA. This CDR3 contains 14 residues. Trimming pared 3 bases from V and 1 base from J, leaving 11 bases between. This CDR3 reads CSVDVRLGTDTQYF. In nucleotides, the CDR3 is TGCAGCGTTGACGTCAGGCTTGGCACAGATACGCAGTATTTT.

This clone showed up just once. This chain uses TRBV13 with TRBJ1-2; the match to TRBD1 covers 7 bases. Trimming at V came to 5 bases and at J to 3 bases, leaving 12 bases not matched to a gene. The V gene's germline CDR1 is PRHDT and CDR2 FYEKMQ (reference sequence). The CDR3 sequence is 16 residues long. CDR3 bases: TGTGCCAGCAGCCAGAGATCCGGGACAGAATACTATGGCTACACCTTC. This sequence encodes CASSQRSGTEYYGYTF.

This chain joins TRBV27 and TRBJ1-6, with a possible D match to TRBD1 (6 bases). The CDR3 has 17 amino acids. V shed 3 bases and J shed 3 bases, with 15 bases lying between them. Looked up from germline, CDR1 is MNHEY and CDR2 is SMNVEV (reference sequence). CDR3 DNA: TGTGCCAGCAGTTTGGGGAGGGGGGTAGGCTATAATTCACCCCTCCACTTT. The encoded protein is CASSLGRGVGYNSPLHF.

The chain links TRBV6-1 to TRBJ2-3; D is undetermined. Germline assignment: CDR1 MNHNS and CDR2 SASEGT. The V end was cut by 7 bases, the J end by 5 bases, with 7 bases between. This CDR3 contains 11 residues. The CDR3 is CASTLVDTQYF. The CDR3 DNA follows: TGTGCCAGCACTCTAGTAGATACGCAGTATTTT.

V and J are TRBV11-2 and TRBJ2-7, with a weak D call TRBD1 (5 bases). Trimming removed 1 base from V and 3 bases from J, with 16 bases in between. Germline V gene data show CDR1 as SGHAT and CDR2 as FQNNGV. This CDR3 comprises 16 residues. The CDR3 region is CASSLAPPQDGYEQYF. CDR3 sequence (DNA): TGTGCCAGCAGCTTAGCCCCCCCACAGGACGGCTACGAGCAGTACTTC.

This clone was seen a handful of times. V gene TRBV6-1 combines with J gene TRBJ2-5, with 9 bases fitting TRBD2. The ends lost 9 bases at V and 2 bases at J; junction bases unmatched: 10. From germline, CDR1 is MNHNS and CDR2 SASEGT. This CDR3 has 15 residues. The CDR3 nucleotides read TGTGCCAGTAAGCGGTCTAGCGGGGATCAAGAGACCCAGTACTTC. It yields the protein CASKRSSGDQETQYF.

This sequence joins TRBV7-2 and TRBJ2-1; 16 positions match TRBD2. J lost 7 bases, V lost 3 bases, and 0 bases had no gene match. CDR1 is SGHTA and CDR2 is FQGNSA in the germline V gene. This CDR3 spans 15 amino acids. The DNA of the CDR3 is TGTGCCAGCAGCTTGGGACTAGCGGGGGGGAATGAGCAGTTCTTC. This sequence encodes CASSLGLAGGNEQFF.